The next 27 T cell receptor beta chains were all read from a single sample in a study of T cell repertoires in cytomegalovirus infection. In TCRdb, the reads were re-called with MiXCR into one record per CDR3 protein. The sample contains about 310,000 distinct CDR3 sequences, 20% to 25% of which appear only once. These receptors lack a known antigen. The sequences come from cultured PBMCs, collected from culture after CMV antigen stimulation. These receptors all come from a human donor in good health (CMV status not recorded). Some clones in this sample may be carry-over from other donors' samples.

This rearrangement joins TRBV29-1 to TRBJ1-2; 10 nucleotides align to TRBD1. The trim removed 4 bases at V and 8 bases at J, leaving 10 bases unmatched. This CDR3 has 14 amino acids. CDR1 and CDR2 (germline): SQVTM, ANQGSEA. The chain's CDR3 is CSVVDLDRGRGYTF. The CDR3 nucleotides read TGCAGCGTTGTAGACTTAGACAGGGGGCGCGGCTACACCTTC.

This chain uses TRBV6-5 with TRBJ2-3, with D possibly called TRBD1 or TRBD2 (5 bases each). CDR1 and CDR2 (germline): MNHEY, SVGAGI. The CDR3 loop spans 15 amino acids. Trimming pared 2 bases from V and 1 base from J, leaving 10 bases between. DNA of the CDR3: TGTGCCAGCAGTTACGAGGGGATGGGCACAGATACGCAGTATTTT. This gives the protein CASSYEGMGTDTQYF.

This clonotype was counted between two and nine times. This chain uses TRBV6-2 or TRBV6-3 with TRBJ2-2, with a tentative D call TRBD2 (6 bases). The CDR3 covers 14 residues. Germline CDR1 is MNHEY and CDR2 is SVGEGT. V dropped 7 bases and J dropped 3 bases, with 12 bases sitting between them. For the CDR3, the DNA is TGTGCCAGCACTAGACCGGGGGACACCGGGGAGCTGTTTTTT. It specifies CASTRPGDTGELFF.

This clonotype was detected many times. The chain joins TRBV6-2 or TRBV6-3 to TRBJ2-3; 7 nucleotides align to TRBD2. This CDR3 has 17 residues. Germline CDR1 reads MNHEY; CDR2 reads SVGEGT. J lost 6 bases, V lost 4 bases, and 16 bases had no gene match. CDR3 coding DNA: TGTGCCAGCAGTTTCGACACCCGACTAGCTGCCCGGGATACGCAGTATTTT. Translation: CASSFDTRLAARDTQYF.

The table lists this clonotype with a few counts. The V and J genes are TRBV2 and TRBJ1-5; 10 bases line up with TRBD1. CDR3 size: 17 residues. The J segment lost 0 bases and the V segment lost 3 bases, leaving 5 bases of the junction unmatched. From germline, CDR1 is SNHLY and CDR2 FYNNEI. In DNA form, the CDR3 reads TGTGCCAGCAGTGAGGGGACAGGGGCCTATAGCAATCAGCCCCAGCATTTT. Protein: CASSEGTGAYSNQPQHF.

V gene TRBV6-6 combines with J gene TRBJ2-7; D is perhaps TRBD2 (6 bases). The germline CDR1 and CDR2 sequences are MNHNY and SVGAGI (reference sequence). The CDR3 spans 17 residues. V dropped 7 bases and J dropped 2 bases, with 24 bases sitting between them. The CDR3 region has the DNA TGTGCCAGCATATCAGCCGCTAAGCGGGTACCTCCCTACGAGCAGTACTTC. Amino acid sequence: CASISAAKRVPPYEQYF.

The chain has TRBV9 and TRBJ2-1, with 10 bases that match TRBD2. CDR3 length equals 16 residues. After removal of 4 bases from V and 7 bases from J, the junction contained 11 bases not matched to a gene. Germline V CDR1 and CDR2: SGDLS, YYNGEE. The CDR3 is CASSTSGTILGNEQFF. DNA of the CDR3: TGTGCCAGCAGCACTAGCGGGACAATCCTCGGGAATGAGCAGTTCTTC.

V is TRBV19 and J is TRBJ2-3; unclear D gene. V lost 5 bases and J 5 bases, leaving 11 bases between the germline ends. Germline values: CDR1 LNHDA, CDR2 SQIVND (reference sequence). The CDR3 length is 13 residues. This CDR3 reads CASSPLGGDTQYF. CDR3 DNA: TGTGCCAGTAGTCCCCTAGGTGGAGATACGCAGTATTTT.

The table lists this clonotype with many counts. V gene TRBV4-3 combines with J gene TRBJ2-5; the D gene is possibly TRBD2 (7 bases). This CDR3 is built from 15 residues. V was clipped by 0 bases and J by 5 bases, with 13 bases between them. The germline V gene has CDR1 LGHNA and CDR2 YSLEER. The CDR3 protein is CASSQDRGGRETQYF. The CDR3 region has the DNA TGCGCCAGCAGCCAAGATCGCGGGGGCCGTGAGACCCAGTACTTC.

This clonotype occurred a few times. An end of the junction does not agree with germline; a read error may underlie this. This sequence joins TRBV28 and TRBJ2-1; perhaps TRBD2 as D (6 bases). The germline V gene has CDR1 MDHEN and CDR2 SYDVKM. The CDR3 totals 13 residues. CDR3 nucleotides: TGCGGCCTCGGGAGCCGCTCCTACAATGAGCAGTTCTTC. It encodes CGLGSRSYNEQFF.

This clonotype was found many times. A junction boundary mismatches the germline segment, possibly from a read error. V usage is TRBV7-2 and J usage is TRBJ1-3, with D possibly being TRBD1 (5 bases). The germline CDR1 and CDR2 sequences are SGHTA and FQGNSA. This CDR3 region has 12 residues. For the CDR3, the DNA is TGTGCCAGCAGCCACGCAGCCCGACAGTTAGATTTT. Protein product: CASSHAARQLDF.

This chain joins TRBV7-6 and TRBJ1-4, with a possible D match to TRBD1 (5 bases). The CDR3 contains 14 residues. CDR1 is SGHVS and CDR2 is FNYEAQ in the germline V gene. Trimming stripped 4 bases from V and 8 bases from J, with 14 bases between. CDR3 nucleotide sequence: TGTGCCAGCAGCTCGGACACCGTGGAGGAAAAACTGTTTTTT. Translated: CASSSDTVEEKLFF.

This clonotype has more than one count but fewer than ten. This chain connects TRBV20-1 to TRBJ2-5, with 10 nucleotides matching TRBD2. This CDR3 has 15 residues. V dropped 5 bases and J dropped 4; count of bases not matched to a gene: 10. Germline CDR1 reads DFQATT; CDR2 reads SNEGSKA (reference sequence). For the CDR3, the DNA is TGCAGTGCTTCAAGTCTAGCGGGAGTATCAGAGACCCAGTACTTC. Translated, it gives CSASSLAGVSETQYF.

This clonotype was recorded a few times. The chain recombines TRBV18 with TRBJ1-2; D not resolved. The CDR3 loop spans 12 amino acids. V lost 3 bases and J 8 bases, leaving 10 bases between the germline ends. Germline V CDR1 and CDR2: KGHSH, LQKENI. CDR3 bases: TGTGCCAGCTCACCCACGGAAGAGGGCTACACCTTC. Translating it yields CASSPTEEGYTF.

There are a few counts of this clonotype. The rearrangement links TRBV20-1 to TRBJ2-1; D is possibly TRBD1 (6 bases). In germline, CDR1 is DFQATT, CDR2 SNEGSKA (reference sequence). V was trimmed by 5 bases and J by 7 bases, leaving 24 bases between them. This CDR3 is built from 16 residues. The CDR3 DNA sequence: TGCAGTGCTTTCCCCCTTGGAAGGGGGAAATCGAATGAGCAGTTCTTC. Protein sequence: CSAFPLGRGKSNEQFF.

A note on this clonotype: A much larger clone lies a single base off, so this may be a read error. The V gene is TRBV2, the J gene TRBJ2-2; D not certain. Germline-derived CDR1 and CDR2 are SNHLY and FYNNEI. V was cut by 6 bases and J by 5 bases, with 4 bases left in between. The CDR3 is 11 residues long. CDR3 DNA: TGTGCCAGCAGAAAAACCGGGGAGCTGTTTTTT. Amino acid sequence: CASRKTGELFF.

The table lists this clonotype with many counts. The chain joins TRBV7-2 to TRBJ2-1, with 7 nucleotides matching TRBD2. The CDR3 covers 15 residues. Germline V gene data show CDR1 as SGHTA and CDR2 as FQGNSA. V lost 1 base, J lost 9 bases, and 9 bases stayed unmatched. The DNA for the CDR3 is TGTGCCAGCAGCTTAGGACTAGCCGGACGTGGTGAGCAGTTCTTC. Protein sequence: CASSLGLAGRGEQFF.

The rearrangement uses TRBV27 and TRBJ2-1; 8 bases map to TRBD2. J was trimmed by 4 bases and V by 4 bases; bases with no gene match: 15. The germline V gene encodes CDR1 MNHEY and CDR2 SMNVEV (reference sequence). The length of the CDR3 is 18 residues. As DNA, the CDR3 is TGTGCCAGCAGTTCCTTCCTTTTAGCGGGACGTCCTTACAATGAGCAGTTCTTC. Translated: CASSSFLLAGRPYNEQFF.

This chain connects TRBV20-1 to TRBJ2-1; D is tentatively TRBD1 or TRBD2 (5 bases each). The length of the CDR3 is 14 residues. V lost 3 bases, J lost 10 bases, and 19 bases lay in between. Germline V gives CDR1 DFQATT, CDR2 SNEGSKA (reference sequence). The CDR3: CSASTTGTTLEQFF. In nucleotides, the CDR3 is TGCAGTGCTAGTACCACCGGGACCACCTTGGAGCAGTTCTTC.

There are a few counts of this clonotype. V is TRBV4-1 and J is TRBJ2-3; 8 bases are shared with TRBD2. V shed 0 bases, J shed 2 bases, and the junction held 4 bases outside the gene matches. Per the germline V gene, CDR1 is MGHRA and CDR2 is YSYEKL. The CDR3 has 16 residues. CDR3 bases: TGCGCCAGCAGCCAAGATGCCGGGAGGGTCACAGATACGCAGTATTTT. This sequence encodes CASSQDAGRVTDTQYF.

The chain employs TRBV4-2 and TRBJ2-1; TRBD1 matches 8 bases. V trimming: 4 bases; J trimming: 5 bases; junction bases outside the gene matches: 13. Germline values: CDR1 LGHNA, CDR2 YNFKEQ. The CDR3 is 17 amino acids. The CDR3 here is CASSPSPRTGRNNEQFF. The CDR3 DNA is TGTGCCAGCAGCCCTTCCCCCAGGACAGGGAGGAACAATGAGCAGTTCTTC.

J is TRBJ1-3 and V is TRBV7-2; a weak D match, TRBD1 (5 bases). Germline V gene sequence: CDR1 SGHTA, CDR2 FQGNSA. V was clipped by 4 bases and J by 3 bases, with 10 bases between them. CDR3 size: 14 residues. In DNA form, the CDR3 reads TGTGCCAGCAGCTATGGGGGATTTGGAAACACCATATATTTT. As protein: CASSYGGFGNTIYF.

Only a few counts were recorded for this clonotype. The rearrangement links TRBV11-2 to TRBJ2-3, with D possibly being TRBD1 (6 bases). The CDR3 loop spans 15 amino acids. The germline gives CDR1 SGHAT, CDR2 FQNNGV. Trimming shortened V by 1 base and J by 2 bases, and 10 bases separated the two germline ends. CDR3 DNA sequence: TGTGCCAGCAGCTTAGTGGGGGCGCCCACAGATACGCAGTATTTT. It translates to CASSLVGAPTDTQYF.

The chain combines TRBV12-5 with TRBJ2-3; no clear D gene. V lost 8 bases and J 1 base, leaving 25 bases between the germline ends. Per the germline V gene, CDR1 is LGHNT and CDR2 is FRNRAP. This CDR3 spans 18 amino acids. This CDR3 reads CASYEERNNKSGTDTQYF. The CDR3 DNA follows: TGTGCTAGTTATGAGGAGCGAAATAACAAATCGGGCACAGATACGCAGTATTTT.

At least ten counts were recorded for this clonotype. The V gene is TRBV12-3 or TRBV12-4, the J gene TRBJ1-3, with unresolved D. This CDR3 spans 14 amino acids. The ends were cut back, 3 bases at V and 0 bases at J, with 6 bases in the middle. CDR3: CASSLRLSGNTIYF. In DNA, the CDR3 is TGTGCCAGCAGTTTGCGCCTCTCTGGAAACACCATATATTTT.

The chain links TRBV7-9 to TRBJ1-4, with 9 bases aligning to TRBD1. J was trimmed by 8 bases and V by 1 base; bases with no gene match: 5. CDR1 and CDR2 from the germline V gene are SEHNR and FQNEAQ (reference sequence). CDR3 size: 15 residues. Written as DNA, the CDR3 is TGTGCCAGCAGCTTAGAAGGGACAGGGATCGAAAAACTGTTTTTT. This codes for CASSLEGTGIEKLFF. Filled out from reference TRBV7-9 and TRBJ1-4, the complete variable domain reads DTGVSQNPRHKITKRGQNVTFRCDPISEHNRLYWYRQTLGQGPEFLTYFQNEAQLEKSRLLSDRFSAERPKGSFSTLEIQRTEQGDSAMYLCASSLEGTGIEKLFFGSGTQLSVL.

The chain has TRBV6-5 and TRBJ2-2; unclear D gene. Germline loops: CDR1 MNHEY, CDR2 SVGAGI. The V end was cut by 0 bases, the J end by 4 bases, with 6 bases between. This CDR3 spans 14 amino acids. CDR3 region: CASSYSSGTGELFF. In DNA form, the CDR3 reads TGTGCCAGCAGTTACTCGTCGGGCACCGGGGAGCTGTTTTTT.